The 28 T cell receptor beta chains below come from one sample, sequenced in a study of human T cells and chemical hapten exposure. Each CDR3 protein gets one entry after TCRdb re-called the RACE reads with MiXCR. In the table there are 40,000 or so distinct CDR3 sequences, roughly 12% of which are singletons. This sample's time point: patch test 3, about 24 weeks after DPC sensitization. Stated treatment: therapeutic diphenylcyclopropenone sensitization with weekly scalp DPC. It was from unfractionated whole blood that total RNA was extracted. This material consisted of whole blood, taken in connection with sensitization to the hapten diphenylcyclopropenone (DPC). Source of these receptors: a woman aged 35 to 49 with alopecia areata. Some clones in this sample may be carry-over from other donors' samples.

This clonotype has more than one count but fewer than ten. V gene TRBV28 combines with J gene TRBJ2-1, with D tentatively TRBD2 (6 bases). The germline V gene encodes CDR1 MDHEN and CDR2 SYDVKM. This CDR3 is 12 amino acids long. Between the trimmed V and J ends, which lost 2 bases and 10 bases, there was a span of 9 bases. The CDR3 region is CASSLGLAEQFF. Here the CDR3 DNA reads TGTGCCAGCAGTTTAGGGCTAGCGGAGCAGTTCTTC.

This clonotype was seen many times. This chain uses TRBV20-1 with TRBJ2-7, with 7 bases fitting TRBD2. The trim removed 6 bases at V and 1 base at J, leaving 6 bases unmatched. This CDR3 contains 13 residues. Germline V gene data show CDR1 as DFQATT and CDR2 as SNEGSKA (reference sequence). CDR3 sequence reads: CSAGLAVSYEQYF. CDR3 bases: TGCAGTGCGGGGCTAGCGGTGTCCTACGAGCAGTACTTC.

This clonotype was recorded at least ten times. At one end, the junction sequence differs from germline, possibly due to a read error. The genes are TRBV7-7 and TRBJ2-5; no reliable D call. Germline CDR1 is SSHAT and CDR2 is FNYEAQ (reference sequence). This CDR3 is 15 amino acids long. In DNA form, the CDR3 reads TGTGCTAGCACCTCGGGTGCCGACCCCCGGGAGACCCAGTACTTC. Translating gives CASTSGADPRETQYF.

The chain has TRBV10-3 and TRBJ1-5; D not resolved. CDR1 and CDR2 from the germline V gene are ENHRY and SYGVKD. The CDR3 consists of 14 residues. V was trimmed by 10 bases and J by 3 bases, leaving 16 bases between them. CDR3 DNA: TGTGCCAGCCGGACCCTCGGGGACAATCAGCCCCAGCATTTT. Protein sequence: CASRTLGDNQPQHF.

The rearrangement uses TRBV5-6 and TRBJ2-1; 10 bases align to TRBD2. The length of the CDR3 is 16 residues. V shed 2 bases and J 4 bases; nucleotides not matched to a gene: 6. Germline CDR1 SGHDT, CDR2 YYEEEE. The CDR3 here is CASSFSGTSAYNEQFF. Here the CDR3 DNA reads TGTGCCAGCAGCTTCTCCGGGACTAGCGCTTACAATGAGCAGTTCTTC.

This clonotype was recorded a few times. This rearrangement joins TRBV5-6 to TRBJ1-2; 9 nucleotides align to TRBD1. The CDR3 spans 14 residues. V was clipped by 4 bases and J by 4 bases; unmatched bases: 5. Germline CDR1 and CDR2: SGHDT and YYEEEE. This CDR3 is CASSAGQGIYGYTF. DNA of the CDR3: TGTGCCAGCAGCGCGGGACAGGGAATCTATGGCTACACCTTC.

This clonotype was counted ten times or more. As DNA, the CDR3 is TGTGCCAGCAGCCAATCAGCAAGCAATCAGCCCCAGCATTTT. This gives the protein CASSQSASNQPQHF. This chain links TRBV3-1 with TRBJ1-5; D remains ambiguous. CDR3 length: 14 amino acids. Germline V lookup: CDR1 LGHDT, CDR2 YNNKEL (reference sequence). V was trimmed by 2 bases and J by 1 base, leaving 6 bases between them.

The table lists this clonotype with a few counts. The V call is TRBV12-5, the J call TRBJ1-5; the D is unclear. CDR3 size: 16 residues. V lost 2 bases, J lost 0 bases, and 11 bases lay in between. Germline assignment: CDR1 LGHNT and CDR2 FRNRAP. This CDR3 reads CASGLLVGLSNQPQHF. Here the CDR3 DNA reads TGTGCTAGTGGTTTGTTGGTTGGGCTTAGCAATCAGCCCCAGCATTTT.

This clonotype was recorded many times. The chain couples TRBV28 to TRBJ1-5; D unresolved. Germline CDR1 and CDR2: MDHEN and SYDVKM. The CDR3 has 13 residues. The DNA of the CDR3 is TGTGTGGCCTTTGGAGGGAGCAATCAGCCCCAGCATTTT. It encodes CVAFGGSNQPQHF.

This clonotype was picked up a small number of times. The chain is built from TRBV7-2 and TRBJ1-5; no firm D call. V was trimmed by 5 bases and J by 3 bases, leaving 5 bases between them. CDR1 is SGHTA and CDR2 is FQGNSA in the germline V gene. The CDR3 covers 12 residues. The CDR3 here is CASSLINQPQHF. In nucleotides, the CDR3 is TGTGCCAGCAGCCTCATCAATCAGCCCCAGCATTTT.

At least ten counts were recorded for this clonotype. This chain links TRBV29-1 with TRBJ2-2, with D unresolved. Trimming cost V 4 bases and J 6 bases, with 6 bases left between them. CDR1 and CDR2 (germline): SQVTM, ANQGSEA. The CDR3 is 11 amino acids. CDR3 loop: CSVVASGELFF. CDR3 in DNA: TGCAGCGTTGTTGCGTCCGGGGAGCTGTTTTTT.

This clonotype was counted at least ten times. The chain employs TRBV7-9 and TRBJ2-5, with D perhaps matching TRBD1 (5 bases). The CDR3 has 15 residues. V lost 5 bases and J lost 4, with 17 bases in between. In germline, CDR1 is SEHNR, CDR2 FQNEAQ (reference sequence). The CDR3 is CASSGGQWGGETQYF. As DNA, the CDR3 is TGTGCCAGCAGCGGTGGGCAGTGGGGCGGAGAGACCCAGTACTTC.

Many counts were recorded for this clonotype. The V and J genes are TRBV24-1 and TRBJ2-3, with D perhaps TRBD1 or TRBD2 (5 bases each). Trimming removed 1 base at V and 1 base at J, with 14 bases between. Germline V gene lookup returns CDR1 KGHDR and CDR2 SFDVKD. The CDR3 contains 17 residues. The DNA of the CDR3 is TGTGCCACCAGTGATTTTTCGTGGGACCTCGGCACAGATACGCAGTATTTT. Residues: CATSDFSWDLGTDTQYF.

Only a few counts were recorded for this clonotype. This rearrangement joins TRBV20-1 to TRBJ1-2, with unresolved D. There are 14 residues in the CDR3. Germline values: CDR1 DFQATT, CDR2 SNEGSKA (reference sequence). Trimming removed 0 bases at V and 4 bases at J, with 12 bases between. The CDR3 is CSARDRRLTYGYTF. DNA of the CDR3: TGCAGTGCTAGAGATAGACGCCTGACCTATGGCTACACCTTC.

Many counts were recorded for this clonotype. The chain combines TRBV29-1 with TRBJ2-2, with 8 bases matching TRBD2. Germline CDR1 reads SQVTM; CDR2 reads ANQGSEA. The ends lost 2 bases at V and 5 bases at J; junction bases unmatched: 4. The CDR3 contains 14 residues. The CDR3 region has the DNA TGCAGCGTTGAATTAGCGGGATGGACCGGGGAGCTGTTTTTT. Translation: CSVELAGWTGELFF.

Many counts were recorded for this clonotype. V is TRBV20-1 and J is TRBJ2-3, with a tentative D call TRBD2 (5 bases). The V gene's germline CDR1 is DFQATT and CDR2 SNEGSKA (reference sequence). V was cut by 6 bases and J by 10 bases, with 14 bases left in between. The CDR3 runs 11 residues. CDR3 sequence (DNA): TGCAGTGCGGCACCGGGGTCATCGCAGTATTTT. This encodes CSAAPGSSQYF.

The table lists this clonotype with a few counts. The chain couples TRBV18 to TRBJ2-5; D is possibly TRBD2 (5 bases). Germline V gene sequence: CDR1 KGHSH, CDR2 LQKENI. V lost 3 bases and J 4 bases, leaving 15 bases between the germline ends. CDR3 length: 15 amino acids. The CDR3 bases are TGTGCCAGCTCACCCCGGGATCCGGGTTTAGAGACCCAGTACTTC. Its translation is CASSPRDPGLETQYF.

CDR3 DNA: TGTGCCAGCAGTCCCGGGCGGGTCTACGAGCAGTACTTC. This translates into CASSPGRVYEQYF. The chain joins TRBV28 to TRBJ2-7, with a tentative D call TRBD2 (5 bases). This CDR3 spans 13 amino acids. V was clipped by 5 bases and J by 3 bases, with 11 bases between them. From germline, CDR1 is MDHEN and CDR2 SYDVKM. The complete variable domain, with remaining parts taken from reference TRBV28 and TRBJ2-7, reads DVKVTQSSRYLVKRTGEKVFLECVQDMDHENMFWYRQDPGLGLRLIYFSYDVKMKEKGDIPEGYSVSREKKERFSLILESASTNQTSMYLCASSPGRVYEQYFGPGTRLTVT.

This chain connects TRBV7-8 to TRBJ2-2; TRBD2 agrees at 7 bases. Looked up from germline, CDR1 is SGHVS and CDR2 is FQNEAQ. Losses at the gene ends were 5 bases for V and 4 bases for J; bases not matched to a gene: 7. The CDR3 is made up of 15 amino acids. The CDR3 is CASSPSGATTGELFF. CDR3 nucleotides: TGTGCCAGCAGCCCCAGCGGGGCCACCACCGGGGAGCTGTTTTTT.

This clonotype has at least ten counts. The CDR3 region has the DNA TGTGCCAGCAGTCCACTAGCGAACTCCTACGAGCAGTACTTC. Protein: CASSPLANSYEQYF. This sequence joins TRBV12-3 or TRBV12-4 and TRBJ2-7; 7 bases align to TRBD2. The CDR3 sequence is 14 residues long. Losses at the gene ends were 5 bases for V and 0 bases for J; bases not matched to a gene: 4.

This chain links TRBV5-1 with TRBJ2-7; possibly TRBD1 for D (5 bases). In germline, CDR1 is SGHRS, CDR2 YFSETQ. V gave up 7 bases and J gave up 0 bases, with 8 bases separating them. The CDR3 covers 12 residues. The CDR3 nucleotides are TGCGCCAGCGGTCAGGGCTCCTACGAGCAGTACTTC. Amino acids: CASGQGSYEQYF.

CDR3 protein: CASSLPGLAGEEQYF. The DNA for the CDR3 is TGTGCCAGCAGCTTACCGGGACTAGCGGGAGAAGAGCAGTACTTC. This chain links TRBV11-3 with TRBJ2-7; 14 bases are a match to TRBD2. Germline CDR1 SGHNT, CDR2 YENEEA. V was pared by 2 bases and J by 7 bases, with 4 bases of the junction left unmatched. This CDR3 is 15 amino acids long.

This chain uses TRBV29-1 with TRBJ2-1; D gene ambiguous. Germline V lookup: CDR1 SQVTM, CDR2 ANQGSEA. The CDR3 consists of 12 residues. V was shortened by 4 bases and J by 4 bases, with 8 bases between the two germline ends. CDR3 DNA sequence: TGCAGCGTTGCGATGGAGTACAATGAGCAGTTCTTC. This codes for CSVAMEYNEQFF.

In this sample, this clonotype turned up many times. CDR3 nucleotide sequence: TGTGCCAGCAGTACACAGGGGGCTGTGGGTACCGGGGAGCTGTTTTTT. Translating gives CASSTQGAVGTGELFF. The J gene is TRBJ2-2, the V gene TRBV27; 9 nucleotides line up with TRBD1. Per the germline V gene, CDR1 is MNHEY and CDR2 is SMNVEV (reference sequence). V lost 5 bases and J lost 5; bases outside the gene matches: 9. The CDR3 consists of 16 residues.

This clonotype was picked up many times. In nucleotides, the CDR3 is TGCGCCAGCAGCTCCAAACCATCCGGGACCAACCAAGAGACCCAGTACTTC. Residues: CASSSKPSGTNQETQYF. This chain uses TRBV5-1 with TRBJ2-5, with D perhaps being TRBD1 or TRBD2 (5 bases each). V was cut by 3 bases and J by 0 bases, with 18 bases left in between. The V gene's germline CDR1 is SGHRS and CDR2 YFSETQ. The CDR3 runs to 17 residues.

This clonotype was seen many times. The chain is built from TRBV3-1 and TRBJ2-1; the match to TRBD1 covers 11 bases. V was clipped by 4 bases and J by 4 bases; unmatched bases: 3. From germline, CDR1 is LGHDT and CDR2 YNNKEL (reference sequence). CDR3 length: 15 residues. The CDR3 nucleotides are TGTGCCAGCAGCCCCGGGACAGGGGGTTACAATGAGCAGTTCTTC. This translates into CASSPGTGGYNEQFF.

The chain uses TRBV11-2 and TRBJ1-3; no reliable D call. Germline loops: CDR1 SGHAT, CDR2 FQNNGV. V lost 5 bases to trimming and J lost 0 bases, with 11 bases between them. The CDR3 totals 15 residues. This chain's CDR3 is CASSLGRNSGNTIYF. CDR3 bases: TGTGCCAGCAGCCTTGGACGGAACTCTGGAAACACCATATATTTT.

There are a few counts of this clonotype. The chain employs TRBV7-2 and TRBJ2-3; 8 nucleotides match TRBD2. CDR3 size: 15 residues. Per the germline V gene, CDR1 is SGHTA and CDR2 is FQGNSA. The V gene end was trimmed by 4 bases and the J gene end by 1 base; junction bases not matched to a gene: 4. The CDR3 nucleotides are TGTGCCAGCAGCTCGGGACTAGACGGCACAGATACGCAGTATTTT. Translating it yields CASSSGLDGTDTQYF.